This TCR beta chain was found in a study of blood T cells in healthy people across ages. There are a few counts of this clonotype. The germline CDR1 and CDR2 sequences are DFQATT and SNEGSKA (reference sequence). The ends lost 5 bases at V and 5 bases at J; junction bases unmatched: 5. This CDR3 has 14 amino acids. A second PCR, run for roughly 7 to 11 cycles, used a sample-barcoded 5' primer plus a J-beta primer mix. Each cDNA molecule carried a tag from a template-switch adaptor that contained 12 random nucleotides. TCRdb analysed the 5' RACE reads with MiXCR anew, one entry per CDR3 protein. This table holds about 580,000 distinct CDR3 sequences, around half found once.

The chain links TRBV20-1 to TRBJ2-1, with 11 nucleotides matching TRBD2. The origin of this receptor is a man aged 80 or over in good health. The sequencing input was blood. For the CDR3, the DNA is TGCAGTGCTTATAGCGGGAGGGCCAACAATGAGCAGTTCTTC. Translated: CSAYSGRANNEQFF.